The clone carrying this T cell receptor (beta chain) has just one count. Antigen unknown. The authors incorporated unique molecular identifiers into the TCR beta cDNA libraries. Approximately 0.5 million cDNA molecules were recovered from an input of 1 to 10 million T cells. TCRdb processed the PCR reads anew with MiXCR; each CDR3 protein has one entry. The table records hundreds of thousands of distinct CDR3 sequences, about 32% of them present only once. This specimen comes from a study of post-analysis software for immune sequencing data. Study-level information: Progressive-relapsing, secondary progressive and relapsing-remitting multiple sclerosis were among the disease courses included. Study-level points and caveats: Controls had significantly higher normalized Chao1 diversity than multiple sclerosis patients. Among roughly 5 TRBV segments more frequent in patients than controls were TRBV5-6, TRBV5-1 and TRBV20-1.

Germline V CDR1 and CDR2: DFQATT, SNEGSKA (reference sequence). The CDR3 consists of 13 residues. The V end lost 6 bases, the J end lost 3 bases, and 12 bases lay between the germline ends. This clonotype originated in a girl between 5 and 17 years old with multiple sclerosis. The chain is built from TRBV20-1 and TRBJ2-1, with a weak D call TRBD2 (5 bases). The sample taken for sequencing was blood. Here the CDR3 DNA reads TGCAGTGCGTGGAGGACCGACTACAATGAGCAGTTCTTC. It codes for CSAWRTDYNEQFF.